This TCR beta chain was recovered during a study of Ad26.COV2.S vaccination and SARS-CoV-2 variants. Study information: This donor came from the COV1001 trial of Ad26.COV2.S. Study findings and constraints: Vaccinated individuals (as opposed to placebo recipients) had higher spike-specific TCR breadth.

The treatment was: approximately 18 received Ad26.COV2.S at low or high dose, single or two shots; roughly five received placebo; per-sample allocation not given. Day 63 after the first injection of vaccine or placebo was the sampling time. This vaccine is an Ad26 vector that expresses the Wuhan-strain SARS-CoV-2 spike. Germline V gene data show CDR1 as LNHDA and CDR2 as SQIVND (reference sequence). V dropped 7 bases and J dropped 0; count of bases not matched to a gene: 3. The CDR3 totals 14 residues. Concerning this clone: No antigen is known for it.

The table came from immunoSEQ multiplex PCR; TCRdb's copy has only in-frame clones and leaves some out. Of some 320,000 clones listed, around four fifths are singletons. The rearrangement joins TRBV19 to TRBJ1-5; 7 bases line up with TRBD1. The source was peripheral blood, collected in a trial of Ad26.COV2.S vaccine versus placebo. This clonotype originated in a person between 18 and 60 years old who received the Ad26.COV2.S COVID-19 vaccine or a placebo. CDR3 amino acids: CASTGQISNQPQHF. The CDR3 DNA sequence: TGTGCCAGTACGGGACAGATTAGCAATCAGCCCCAGCATTTT.